This T cell receptor beta chain was documented in a study of cytomegalovirus exposure and HLA in healthy donors. V was trimmed by 3 bases and J by 0 bases, leaving 12 bases between them. The CDR3 contains 16 residues. CDR1 is SGHTA and CDR2 is FQGNSA in the germline V gene. In the PCR, 60 Vbeta and 13 Jbeta primers were used. Method: immunoSEQ multiplex PCR; TCRdb's copy keeps in-frame clones and lacks some. Of 150,000 or so clones listed, approximately 80% are singletons. As to this clone: Its antigen is undetermined.

The study's findings and limits: A further, later analysis showed that HLA-associated TCR beta chains (compared with equally common others) were more clonally expanded. Presence/absence analyses assumed roughly uniform sequencing depth across donors, which may not hold. TCR beta chain V- and J-gene trimming was linked, in a later analysis, to a missense variant in DCLRE1C. According to the study, 150 to 200 TCR beta chains were cytomegalovirus-associated.

V usage is TRBV7-2 and J usage is TRBJ2-1; the D gene is possibly TRBD2 (6 bases). The TCR sequence derives from a man aged 25 to 45 in good health and CMV-seropositive. What was sequenced was PBMCs. This CDR3 is CASSLRTMGSYNEQFF. Here the CDR3 DNA reads TGTGCCAGCAGCTTGAGGACTATGGGCTCCTACAATGAGCAGTTCTTC.